This paragraph reports one T cell receptor beta chain. The data derive from a study of blood T cell repertoires in COVID-19. Trimming pared 3 bases from V and 5 bases from J, leaving 11 bases between. The CDR3 runs 13 residues. Germline V gene sequence: CDR1 KGHSH, CDR2 LQKENI. The protocol was immunoSEQ multiplex PCR, while the TCRdb copy is restricted to in-frame clones and leaves out a portion. The top ten hold 4.8% of the sample, which has around 150,000 clones, about nine tenths seen once. The TCR sequence derives from a man aged 25-45 years with COVID-19, enrolled during active disease. The rearrangement joins TRBV18 to TRBJ2-7; possible D gene TRBD1, 5 bases. Sequencing was done on a sample of peripheral blood. CDR3 nucleotides: TGTGCCAGCTCACCTGCGGTACAGGACGAGCAGTACTTC. It specifies CASSPAVQDEQYF.